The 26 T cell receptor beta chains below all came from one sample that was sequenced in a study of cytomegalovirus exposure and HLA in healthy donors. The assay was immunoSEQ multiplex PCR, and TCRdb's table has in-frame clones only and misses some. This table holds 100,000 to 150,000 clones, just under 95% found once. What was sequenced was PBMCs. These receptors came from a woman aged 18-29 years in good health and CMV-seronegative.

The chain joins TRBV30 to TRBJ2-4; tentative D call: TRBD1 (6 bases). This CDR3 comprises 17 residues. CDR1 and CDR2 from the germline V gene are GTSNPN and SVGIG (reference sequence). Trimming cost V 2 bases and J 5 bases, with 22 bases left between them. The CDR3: CAWSLAQGLVGENIQYF. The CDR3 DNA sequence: TGTGCCTGGAGTCTCGCCCAGGGGTTGGTGGGGGAAAACATTCAGTACTTC.

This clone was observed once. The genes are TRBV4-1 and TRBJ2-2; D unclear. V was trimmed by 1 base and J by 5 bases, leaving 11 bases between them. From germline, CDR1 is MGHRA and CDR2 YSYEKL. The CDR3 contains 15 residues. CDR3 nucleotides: TGCGCCAGCAGCCAAGTTCAACTGTTAACCGGGGAGCTGTTTTTT. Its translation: CASSQVQLLTGELFF.

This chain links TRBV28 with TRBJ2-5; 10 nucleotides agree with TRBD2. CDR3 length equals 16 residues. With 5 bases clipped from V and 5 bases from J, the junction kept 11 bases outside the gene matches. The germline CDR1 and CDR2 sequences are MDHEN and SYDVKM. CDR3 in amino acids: CASSPHLAGVAETQYF. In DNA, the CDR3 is TGTGCCAGCAGTCCCCATCTAGCGGGAGTTGCGGAGACCCAGTACTTC.

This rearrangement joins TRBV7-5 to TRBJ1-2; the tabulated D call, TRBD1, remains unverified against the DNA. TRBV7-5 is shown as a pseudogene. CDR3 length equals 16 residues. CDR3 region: CVRSHNPDRGSYGYTF. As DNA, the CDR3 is TGTGTCAGAAGCCACAACCCGGACAGGGGATCCTATGGCTACACCTTC.

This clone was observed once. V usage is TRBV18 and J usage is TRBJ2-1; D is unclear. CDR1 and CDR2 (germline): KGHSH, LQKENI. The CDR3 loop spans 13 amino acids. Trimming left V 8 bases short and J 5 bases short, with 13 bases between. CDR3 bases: TGTGCCAGCGGCCGAGCGAGAGACAATGAGCAGTTCTTC. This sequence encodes CASGRARDNEQFF. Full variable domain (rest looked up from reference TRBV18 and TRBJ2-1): NAGVMQNPRHLVRRRGQEARLRCSPMKGHSHVYWYRQLPEEGLKFMVYLQKENIIDESGMPKERFSAEFPKEGPSILRIQQVVRGDSAAYFCASGRARDNEQFFGPGTRLTVL.

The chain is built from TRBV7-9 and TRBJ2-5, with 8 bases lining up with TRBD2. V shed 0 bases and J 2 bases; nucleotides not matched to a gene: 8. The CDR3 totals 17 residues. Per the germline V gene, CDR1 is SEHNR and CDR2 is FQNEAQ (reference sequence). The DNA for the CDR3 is TGTGCCAGCAGCTTAGCTACGGGAGGGCCGGGGCAAGAGACCCAGTACTTC. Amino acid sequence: CASSLATGGPGQETQYF.

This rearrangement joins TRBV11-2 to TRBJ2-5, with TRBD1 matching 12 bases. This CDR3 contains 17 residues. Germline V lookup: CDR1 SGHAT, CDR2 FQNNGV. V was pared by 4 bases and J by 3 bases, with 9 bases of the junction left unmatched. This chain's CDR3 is CASSSGTGGVREETQYF. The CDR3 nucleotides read TGTGCCAGCAGCTCCGGGACAGGGGGCGTTAGGGAAGAGACCCAGTACTTC.

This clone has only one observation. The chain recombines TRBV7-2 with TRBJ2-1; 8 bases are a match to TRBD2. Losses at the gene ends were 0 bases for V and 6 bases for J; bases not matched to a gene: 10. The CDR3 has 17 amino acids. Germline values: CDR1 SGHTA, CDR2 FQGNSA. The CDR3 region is CASSLAAGGRRGNEQFF. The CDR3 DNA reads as TGTGCCAGCAGCTTAGCGGCGGGAGGTAGGAGAGGCAATGAGCAGTTCTTC.

CDR3 bases: TGTGCCAGCAGCCCGGGTGGGTACACTGAAGCTTTCTTT. Its translation: CASSPGGYTEAFF. This sequence joins TRBV5-4 and TRBJ1-1; D unresolved. Germline loops: CDR1 SGHNT, CDR2 YYREEE (reference sequence). V lost 4 bases and J lost 3, with 10 bases in between. This CDR3 is 13 amino acids long.

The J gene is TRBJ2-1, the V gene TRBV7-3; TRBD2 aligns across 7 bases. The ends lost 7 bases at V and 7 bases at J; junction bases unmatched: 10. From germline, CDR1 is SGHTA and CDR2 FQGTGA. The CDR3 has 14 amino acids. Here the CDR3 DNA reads TGTGCCAGCAAACCGGGAGGAGGTTTAAATGAGCAGTTCTTC. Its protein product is CASKPGGGLNEQFF.

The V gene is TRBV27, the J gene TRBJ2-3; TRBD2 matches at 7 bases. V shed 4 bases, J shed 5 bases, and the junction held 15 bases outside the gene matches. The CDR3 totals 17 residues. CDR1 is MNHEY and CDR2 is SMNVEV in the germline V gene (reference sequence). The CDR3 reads CASSSIFGGKQGDTQYF. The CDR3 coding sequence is TGTGCCAGCAGTTCCATCTTCGGGGGGAAGCAGGGAGATACGCAGTATTTT.

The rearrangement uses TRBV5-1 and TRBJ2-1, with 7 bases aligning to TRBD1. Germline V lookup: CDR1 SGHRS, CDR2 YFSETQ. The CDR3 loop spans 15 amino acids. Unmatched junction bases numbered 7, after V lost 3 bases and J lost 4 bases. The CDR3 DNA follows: TGCGCCAGCAGCTGGACCGGGACAGAGTACAATGAGCAGTTCTTC. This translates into CASSWTGTEYNEQFF.

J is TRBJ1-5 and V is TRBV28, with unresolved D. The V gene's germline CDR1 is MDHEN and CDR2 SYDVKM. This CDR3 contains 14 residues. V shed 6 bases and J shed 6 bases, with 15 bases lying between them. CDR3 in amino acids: CASRARSGSQPQHF. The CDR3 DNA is TGTGCCAGCAGGGCCCGGAGTGGCTCTCAGCCCCAGCATTTT.

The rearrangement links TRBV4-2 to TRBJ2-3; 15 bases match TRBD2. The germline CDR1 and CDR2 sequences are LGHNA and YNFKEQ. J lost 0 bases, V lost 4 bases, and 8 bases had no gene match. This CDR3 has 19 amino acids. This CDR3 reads CASSRTGLAGGTSTDTQYF. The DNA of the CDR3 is TGTGCCAGCAGCCGAACGGGACTAGCGGGGGGTACTAGCACAGATACGCAGTATTTT.

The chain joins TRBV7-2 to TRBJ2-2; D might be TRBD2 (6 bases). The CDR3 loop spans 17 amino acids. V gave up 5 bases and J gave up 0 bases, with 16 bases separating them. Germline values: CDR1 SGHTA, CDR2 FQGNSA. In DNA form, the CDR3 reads TGTGCCAGCAGCCCAACGGGACTTCTCGCGAACACCGGGGAGCTGTTTTTT. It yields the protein CASSPTGLLANTGELFF.

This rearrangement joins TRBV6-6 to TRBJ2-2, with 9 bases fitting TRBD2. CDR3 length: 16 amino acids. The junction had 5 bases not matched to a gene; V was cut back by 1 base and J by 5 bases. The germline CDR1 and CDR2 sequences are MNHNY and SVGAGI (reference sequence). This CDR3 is CASSYWGSGSTGELFF. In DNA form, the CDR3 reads TGTGCCAGCAGTTACTGGGGTAGCGGGAGTACCGGGGAGCTGTTTTTT.

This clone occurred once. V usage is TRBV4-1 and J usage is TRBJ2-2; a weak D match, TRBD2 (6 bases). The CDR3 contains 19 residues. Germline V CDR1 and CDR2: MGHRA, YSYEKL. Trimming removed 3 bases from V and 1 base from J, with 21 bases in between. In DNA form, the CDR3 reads TGCGCCAGCAGCCATTTCCCTTTGGCGGGGCTACAGAACACCGGGGAGCTGTTTTTT. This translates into CASSHFPLAGLQNTGELFF.

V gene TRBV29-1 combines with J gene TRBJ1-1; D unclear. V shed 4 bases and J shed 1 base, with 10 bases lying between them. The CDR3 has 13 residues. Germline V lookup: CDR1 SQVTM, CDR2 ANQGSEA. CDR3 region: CSVGGAGNTEAFF. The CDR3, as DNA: TGCAGCGTTGGAGGTGCGGGGAACACTGAAGCTTTCTTT.

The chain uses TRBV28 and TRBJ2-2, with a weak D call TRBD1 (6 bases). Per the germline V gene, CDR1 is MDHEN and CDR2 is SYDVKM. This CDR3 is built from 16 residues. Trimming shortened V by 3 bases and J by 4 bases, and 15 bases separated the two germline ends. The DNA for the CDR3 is TGTGCCAGCAGTTTTGTCAGGGGCCGTAGCACCGGGGAGCTGTTTTTT. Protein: CASSFVRGRSTGELFF.

The DNA for the CDR3 is TGTGCCAGCAGCTTAGTTGGGGACAGGGCTGACGAGCAGTACTTC. It specifies CASSLVGDRADEQYF. This sequence joins TRBV11-2 and TRBJ2-7; the match to TRBD1 covers 9 bases. The V gene's germline CDR1 is SGHAT and CDR2 FQNNGV. With V trimmed by 1 base and J by 5 bases, 6 bases remained unmatched. CDR3 length: 15 residues.

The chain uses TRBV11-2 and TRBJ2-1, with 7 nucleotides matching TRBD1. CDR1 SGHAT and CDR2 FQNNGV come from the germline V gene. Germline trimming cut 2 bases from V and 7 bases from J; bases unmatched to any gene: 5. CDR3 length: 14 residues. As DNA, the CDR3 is TGTGCCAGCAGCTTATTGCCAGGGGGAAATGAGCAGTTCTTC. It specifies CASSLLPGGNEQFF.

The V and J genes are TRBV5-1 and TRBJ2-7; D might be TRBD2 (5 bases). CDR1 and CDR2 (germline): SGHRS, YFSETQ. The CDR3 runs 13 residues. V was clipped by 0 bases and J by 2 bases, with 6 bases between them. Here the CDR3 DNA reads TGCGCCAGCAGCTTGGACGGGGCCTACGAGCAGTACTTC. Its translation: CASSLDGAYEQYF.

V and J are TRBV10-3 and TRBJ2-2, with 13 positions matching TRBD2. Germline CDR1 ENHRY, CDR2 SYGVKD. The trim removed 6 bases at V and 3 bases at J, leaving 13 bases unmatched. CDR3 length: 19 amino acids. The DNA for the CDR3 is TGTGCCATCAGCCCCCAACTAACTAGCGGGGGGGCGGACACCGGGGAGCTGTTTTTT. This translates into CAISPQLTSGGADTGELFF.

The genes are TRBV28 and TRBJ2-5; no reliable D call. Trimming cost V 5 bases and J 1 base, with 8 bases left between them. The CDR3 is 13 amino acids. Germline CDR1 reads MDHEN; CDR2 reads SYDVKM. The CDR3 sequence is CASSPHTQETQYF. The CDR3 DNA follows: TGTGCCAGCAGTCCGCACACCCAAGAGACCCAGTACTTC.

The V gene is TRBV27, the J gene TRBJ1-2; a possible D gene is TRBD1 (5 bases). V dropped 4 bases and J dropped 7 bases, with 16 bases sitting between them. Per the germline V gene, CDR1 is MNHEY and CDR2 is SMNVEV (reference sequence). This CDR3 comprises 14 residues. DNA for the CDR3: TGTGCCAGCAGTTATGGGGACTTTCGTTTTGGCTACACCTTC. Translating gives CASSYGDFRFGYTF.

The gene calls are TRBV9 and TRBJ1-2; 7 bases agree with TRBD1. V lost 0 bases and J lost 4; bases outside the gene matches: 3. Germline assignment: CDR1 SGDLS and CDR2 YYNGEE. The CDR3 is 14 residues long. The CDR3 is CASSVGQGTYGYTF. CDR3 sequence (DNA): TGTGCCAGCAGCGTAGGACAGGGCACCTATGGCTACACCTTC.